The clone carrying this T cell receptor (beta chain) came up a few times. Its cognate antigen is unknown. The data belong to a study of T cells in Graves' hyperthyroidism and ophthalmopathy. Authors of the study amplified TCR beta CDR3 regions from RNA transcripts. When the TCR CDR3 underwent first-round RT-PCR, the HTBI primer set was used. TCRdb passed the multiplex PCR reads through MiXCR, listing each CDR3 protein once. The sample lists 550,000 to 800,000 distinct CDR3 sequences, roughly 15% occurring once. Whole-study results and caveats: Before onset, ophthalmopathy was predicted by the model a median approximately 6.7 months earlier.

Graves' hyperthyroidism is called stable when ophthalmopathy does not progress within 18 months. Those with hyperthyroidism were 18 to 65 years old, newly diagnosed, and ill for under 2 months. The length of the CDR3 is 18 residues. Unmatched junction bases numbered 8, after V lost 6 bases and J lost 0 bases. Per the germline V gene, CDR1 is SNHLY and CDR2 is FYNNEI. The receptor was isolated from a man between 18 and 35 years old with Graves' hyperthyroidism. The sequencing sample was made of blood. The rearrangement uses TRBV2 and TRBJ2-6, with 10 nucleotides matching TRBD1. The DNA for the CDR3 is TGTGCCAGCAGGGGGTGGGACAGGGGCTCCTCTGGGGCCAACGTCCTGACTTTC. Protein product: CASRGWDRGSSGANVLTF.